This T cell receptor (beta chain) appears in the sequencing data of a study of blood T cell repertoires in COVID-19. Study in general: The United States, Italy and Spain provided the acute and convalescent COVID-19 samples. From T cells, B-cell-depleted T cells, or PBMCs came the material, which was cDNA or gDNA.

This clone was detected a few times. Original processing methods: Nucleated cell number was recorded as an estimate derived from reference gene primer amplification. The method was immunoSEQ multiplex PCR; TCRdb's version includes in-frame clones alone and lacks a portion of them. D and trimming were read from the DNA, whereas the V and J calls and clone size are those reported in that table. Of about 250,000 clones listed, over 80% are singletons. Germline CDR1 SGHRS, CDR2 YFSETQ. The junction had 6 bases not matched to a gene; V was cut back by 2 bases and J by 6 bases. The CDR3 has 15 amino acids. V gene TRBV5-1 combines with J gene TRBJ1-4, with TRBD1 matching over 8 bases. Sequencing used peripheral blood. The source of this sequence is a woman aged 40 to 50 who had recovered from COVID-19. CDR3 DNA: TGCGCCAGCAGCTTTGGACAGGGAAAGGATGAAAAACTGTTTTTT. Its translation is CASSFGQGKDEKLFF.